This T cell receptor (beta chain) was recorded in a study of T cell responses to AZD1222 COVID-19 vaccine. The sample holds a few counts of this clone. Measured with immunoSEQ multiplex PCR; TCRdb has only the in-frame clones, and not every one. Of approximately 100,000 clones listed, about 90% are singletons. V shed 4 bases, J shed 2 bases, and the junction held 10 bases outside the gene matches. This CDR3 comprises 16 residues. Looked up from germline, CDR1 is MDHEN and CDR2 is SYDVKM. The clonotype originates from an adult in good health. The sample in question was peripheral blood, obtained on day 0 of AZD1222 vaccination. J is TRBJ2-7 and V is TRBV28, with 8 bases matching TRBD1. The CDR3 bases are TGTGCCAGCAGTTCGTACAGGGGGGCCGGGGCCTACGAGCAGTACTTC. It yields the protein CASSSYRGAGAYEQYF. The full variable domain, with the rest looked up from reference TRBV28 and TRBJ2-7, is DVKVTQSSRYLVKRTGEKVFLECVQDMDHENMFWYRQDPGLGLRLIYFSYDVKMKEKGDIPEGYSVSREKKERFSLILESASTNQTSMYLCASSSYRGAGAYEQYFGPGTRLTVT.